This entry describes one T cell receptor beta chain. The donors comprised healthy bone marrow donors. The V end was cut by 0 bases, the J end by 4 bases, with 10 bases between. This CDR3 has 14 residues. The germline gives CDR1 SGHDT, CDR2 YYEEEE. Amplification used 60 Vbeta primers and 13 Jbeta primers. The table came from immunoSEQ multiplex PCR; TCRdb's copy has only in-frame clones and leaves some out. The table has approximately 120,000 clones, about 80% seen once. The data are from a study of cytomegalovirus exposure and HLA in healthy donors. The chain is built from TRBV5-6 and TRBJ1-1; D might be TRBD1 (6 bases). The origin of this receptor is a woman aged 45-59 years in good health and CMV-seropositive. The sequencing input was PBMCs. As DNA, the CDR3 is TGTGCCAGCAGCTTGGTACGAGGGGGCACTGAAGCTTTCTTT. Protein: CASSLVRGGTEAFF.